This TCR beta chain was identified in a study of blood T cell repertoires in COVID-19. Looking at the study overall: Whether acute or convalescent, the COVID-19 samples came from the United States, Italy and Spain. PBMCs, B-cell-depleted T cells, or T cells were the source of the cDNA or gDNA that made up the material.

This CDR3 is built from 16 residues. Germline loops: CDR1 SEHNR, CDR2 FQNEAQ (reference sequence). V shed 5 bases and J 6 bases; nucleotides not matched to a gene: 6. Profiling relied on immunoSEQ multiplex PCR, and the TCRdb table lists in-frame clones only, not all of them. The sample consists of some 140,000 clones, around 87% of them appearing once. The clonotype was recovered from a man aged 45 to 65 with active COVID-19. The sample was peripheral blood. The chain recombines TRBV7-9 with TRBJ2-1; TRBD2 aligns across 14 bases. The CDR3 spells CASSTEGLAGGNEQFF. CDR3 coding DNA: TGTGCCAGCAGCACCGAAGGACTAGCGGGGGGCAATGAGCAGTTCTTC.